The 14 T cell receptor beta chains in this list originate from one sample, sequenced in a study of cytomegalovirus exposure and HLA in healthy donors. The PCR was carried out with 60 Vbeta primers and 13 Jbeta primers. TCRdb's copy holds only in-frame clones and misses some; the assay was immunoSEQ multiplex PCR. This table holds 150,000 to 200,000 clones, around 82% found once. The sequenced material came from PBMCs. The receptors originated from a boy younger than 18 in good health and CMV-seronegative.

V is TRBV10-1 and J is TRBJ1-6; 9 bases line up with TRBD1. The CDR3 sequence is 15 residues long. V lost 6 bases to trimming and J lost 8 bases; unmatched junction nucleotides: 8. Germline values: CDR1 WNHNN, CDR2 SYGVQD (reference sequence). In nucleotides, the CDR3 is TGCGCCAGCAGCCTAGGGACAGGGAAGGATTCACCCCTCCACTTT. It is translated as CASSLGTGKDSPLHF.

CDR3 bases: TGCGCCAGCAGCCCAGGGACAGGGGGCTCGTACAATGAGCAGTTCTTC. It yields the protein CASSPGTGGSYNEQFF. The V and J genes are TRBV5-1 and TRBJ2-1; 12 positions match TRBD1. This CDR3 is 16 amino acids long. J lost 4 bases, V lost 4 bases, and 6 bases had no gene match. Germline V gene sequence: CDR1 SGHRS, CDR2 YFSETQ.

V gene TRBV6-6 combines with J gene TRBJ1-1; D might be TRBD1 (6 bases). The germline V and J ends were trimmed by 1 base and 3 bases, with 9 bases remaining between them. The CDR3 loop spans 14 amino acids. The germline V gene has CDR1 MNHNY and CDR2 SVGAGI (reference sequence). CDR3 residues: CASSYWGRDTEAFF. The CDR3 bases are TGTGCCAGCAGTTACTGGGGGCGGGACACTGAAGCTTTCTTT.

CDR3 sequence (DNA): TGTGCCAGCAGGATATCGGGACTAGCGGTTGACACCGGGGAGCTGTTTTTT. It translates to CASRISGLAVDTGELFF. This rearrangement joins TRBV27 to TRBJ2-2; 11 bases are shared with TRBD2. V was pared by 6 bases and J by 3 bases, with 9 bases of the junction left unmatched. This CDR3 is built from 17 residues. Germline CDR1 MNHEY, CDR2 SMNVEV (reference sequence).

The chain is built from TRBV9 and TRBJ1-6, with D possibly TRBD1 on 5 matching bases. This CDR3 spans 14 amino acids. The germline gives CDR1 SGDLS, CDR2 YYNGEE. Trimming cost V 0 bases and J 8 bases, with 9 bases left between them. As DNA, the CDR3 is TGTGCCAGCAGCGTAGTAGGGGAGGATTCACCCCTCCACTTT. Its protein product is CASSVVGEDSPLHF.

The chain has TRBV5-1 and TRBJ1-5, with a weak D call TRBD1 (6 bases). Germline V gene data show CDR1 as SGHRS and CDR2 as YFSETQ. V lost 4 bases, J lost 0 bases, and 14 bases lay in between. The CDR3 totals 16 residues. Written as DNA, the CDR3 is TGCGCCAGCAGCCCGGGACATCTAGATAGCAATCAGCCCCAGCATTTT. As protein: CASSPGHLDSNQPQHF.

CDR3 residues: CASSGGGRGYTF. The CDR3 region has the DNA TGTGCCAGCAGTGGCGGGGGAAGAGGCTACACCTTC. V usage is TRBV2 and J usage is TRBJ1-2, with TRBD1 as a possible D gene (5 bases). V shed 4 bases and J shed 8 bases, with 11 bases lying between them. Germline lookup yields CDR1 SNHLY and CDR2 FYNNEI. This CDR3 region has 12 residues.

The chain couples TRBV5-4 to TRBJ2-7; 9 positions agree with TRBD2. The germline gives CDR1 SGHNT, CDR2 YYREEE (reference sequence). CDR3 size: 16 residues. Trimming at V came to 4 bases and at J to 5 bases, leaving 13 bases not matched to a gene. In DNA form, the CDR3 reads TGTGCCAGCAGCCCAACCGGGACTAGCCACGTCGACGAGCAGTACTTC. Amino acid sequence: CASSPTGTSHVDEQYF.

The gene calls are TRBV9 and TRBJ1-1; no clear D gene. The CDR3 length is 16 residues. V was shortened by 3 bases and J by 1 base, with 16 bases between the two germline ends. The V gene's germline CDR1 is SGDLS and CDR2 YYNGEE. In DNA, the CDR3 is TGTGCCAGCAGCGCCCTCCGGAGTTTACAGAACACTGAAGCTTTCTTT. This sequence encodes CASSALRSLQNTEAFF.

This rearrangement joins TRBV30 to TRBJ1-6; 8 nucleotides align to TRBD1. Per the germline V gene, CDR1 is GTSNPN and CDR2 is SVGIG (reference sequence). After removal of 7 bases from V and 5 bases from J, the junction contained 4 bases not matched to a gene. The CDR3 covers 13 residues. The CDR3 region has the DNA TGTGCCTTCCAACAGGGGGATAATTCACCCCTCCACTTT. Residues: CAFQQGDNSPLHF.

This clone was recorded only once. This CDR3 is also generated by other DNA sequences in the sample. V is TRBV5-1 and J is TRBJ1-3; D gene unclear. The CDR3 contains 14 residues. Germline loops: CDR1 SGHRS, CDR2 YFSETQ. V was cut by 0 bases and J by 3 bases, with 7 bases left in between. The chain's CDR3 is CASSLAGYGNTIYF. DNA for the CDR3: TGCGCCAGCAGCTTGGCAGGCTATGGAAACACCATATATTTT.

On this clone itself: A read error may produce the germline difference seen at one junction end. This rearrangement joins TRBV9 to TRBJ1-3; D is unclear. CDR1 is SGDLS, CDR2 YYNGEE, per germline. There are 12 residues in the CDR3. The CDR3 DNA reads TGTGCCGGCAGCGTTTATGGAAACACCATATATTTT. This sequence encodes CAGSVYGNTIYF.

On this clone: A junction boundary mismatches the germline segment, possibly from a read error. The gene calls are TRBV7-9 and TRBJ1-1; D is undetermined. The CDR3 totals 12 residues. Germline V gives CDR1 SEHNR, CDR2 FQNEAQ (reference sequence). CDR3: CSSSFGPPEAFF. CDR3 nucleotides: TGTTCCAGCAGTTTTGGCCCCCCCGAAGCTTTCTTT.

V is TRBV27 and J is TRBJ1-5; TRBD1 agrees at 8 bases. The CDR3 runs 16 residues. CDR1 and CDR2 from the germline V gene are MNHEY and SMNVEV (reference sequence). The trim removed 5 bases at V and 1 base at J, leaving 7 bases unmatched. CDR3 DNA: TGTGCCAGCAGTCCTCAGGGGGCGCAAAGCAATCAGCCCCAGCATTTT. Its translation: CASSPQGAQSNQPQHF.